The rows below give T cell receptor beta chains drawn from one sample of a study of blood T cell repertoires in COVID-19. The protocol was immunoSEQ multiplex PCR, while the TCRdb copy is restricted to in-frame clones and leaves out a portion. Of more than 300,000 clones listed, 90% to 95% are singletons. Sequencing was carried out using PBMCs or T cells enriched from blood (not recorded which). The source of these receptors is a woman between 35 and 50 years old who had been exposed to COVID-19. Each CDR3 is given with its conserved first and last residue. Fields, in order: clone size, V gene, J gene, D gene, CDR3 protein, CDR3 DNA. A D gene is named only where the DNA matches it firmly. Not all rows give a size; the values are once, few, many and, for expanded clones, a class.

-	TRBV30	TRBJ1-4	-	CAWEDSHNEKLFF	TGTGCCTGGGAGGACAGTCATAATGAAAAACTGTTTTTT
-	TRBV9	TRBJ2-1	-	CASSVVPGAPYNEQFF	TGTGCCAGCAGCGTAGTCCCAGGGGCGCCTTACAATGAGCAGTTCTTC
-	TRBV15	TRBJ1-6	-	CATSRDPDNSPLHF	TGTGCCACCAGCAGAGACCCTGATAATTCACCCCTCCACTTT
-	TRBV29-1	TRBJ1-1	-	CSVVTGSEAFF	TGCAGCGTTGTAACAGGGTCTGAAGCTTTCTTT
-	TRBV2	TRBJ2-7	-	CASSRGLNEQYF	TGTGCCAGCAGCAGGGGTCTCAACGAGCAGTACTTC
-	TRBV25-1	TRBJ1-2	TRBD1	CASSSHGTGLGYTF	TGTGCCAGCAGCAGCCATGGGACAGGGTTGGGCTACACCTTC
-	TRBV15	TRBJ2-7	-	CATSRDVGLTYEQYF	TGTGCCACCAGCAGAGATGTCGGTTTAACCTACGAGCAGTACTTC
-	TRBV2	TRBJ2-5	-	CASRQGTQETQYF	TGTGCCAGCAGACAGGGTACTCAAGAGACCCAGTACTTC
-	TRBV5-1	TRBJ2-1	TRBD2	CASSLISGSSYNEQFF	TGCGCCAGCAGCTTGATTAGCGGGAGCTCCTACAATGAGCAGTTCTTC
-	TRBV5-3	TRBJ2-1	TRBD2	CARNLLSGGGDEQFF	TGTGCCAGAAACTTGCTCAGCGGGGGGGGCGATGAGCAGTTCTTC
-	TRBV9	TRBJ1-3	TRBD1	CASSPRDSPLSGNTIYF	TGTGCCAGCAGCCCAAGGGACAGTCCCCTCTCTGGAAACACCATATATTTT
-	TRBV7-2	TRBJ2-7	TRBD2	CASRRAGDEQYF	TGTGCCAGCAGAAGGGCGGGGGACGAGCAGTACTTC
-	TRBV11-3	TRBJ2-1	TRBD2	CASSPRLAGVSDEQFF	TGTGCCAGCAGCCCCCGACTAGCGGGAGTCAGTGATGAGCAGTTCTTC
-	TRBV5-1	TRBJ1-1	-	CASTNRVNTEAFF	TGCGCCAGCACTAATCGCGTCAACACTGAAGCTTTCTTT
-	TRBV19	TRBJ1-1	-	CASSIDRTNVVTEAFF	TGTGCCAGTAGTATAGATCGGACAAATGTAGTTACTGAAGCTTTCTTT
-	TRBV7-8	TRBJ1-4	-	CASSSSRGSTNEKLFF	TGTGCCAGCAGCTCTTCCCGGGGGTCTACTAATGAAAAACTGTTTTTT
-	TRBV19	TRBJ1-5	TRBD1	CATARQGGNQPQHF	TGTGCCACGGCCCGACAGGGTGGCAATCAGCCCCAGCATTTT
once	TRBV30	TRBJ1-5	-	CAWSVGQGQPQHF	TGTGCCTGGAGTGTAGGTCAGGGTCAGCCCCAGCATTTT
once	TRBV11-2	TRBJ2-1	TRBD2	CASSLELAGDNEQFF	TGTGCCAGCAGCTTAGAACTAGCGGGGGACAATGAGCAGTTCTTC
once	TRBV2	TRBJ1-1	-	CASSLTLGNTEAFF	TGTGCCAGCAGCCTTACCCTCGGGAACACTGAAGCTTTCTTT
once	TRBV19	TRBJ1-1	-	CASSIRRKAQGGTEAFF	TGTGCCAGTAGTATTCGCAGAAAGGCACAGGGCGGAACTGAAGCTTTCTTT
once	TRBV18	TRBJ2-7	TRBD1	CASSPRRQGVGSYEQYF	TGTGCCAGCTCACCCCGAAGACAGGGGGTGGGCTCCTACGAGCAGTACTTC
once	TRBV30	TRBJ1-2	-	CAWRVAVEGGYTF	TGTGCCTGGAGGGTGGCGGTTGAGGGTGGCTACACCTTC